This TCR beta chain was retrieved from a study of technical replicates of blood from a handful of donors. The CDR3 runs to 14 residues. J was trimmed by 1 base and V by 3 bases; bases with no gene match: 5. CDR1 is GTSNPN and CDR2 is SVGIG in the germline V gene (reference sequence). This clone was counted a single time. The method was immunoSEQ multiplex PCR; TCRdb's version includes in-frame clones alone and lacks a portion of them. The top ten clones hold around 0.38% of a sample with 35,000 to 50,000 clones, about 96% of them seen once. This chain connects TRBV30 to TRBJ1-2, with TRBD1 matching 7 bases. The sequence came from a human donor in good health. The sequenced sample was T cells isolated from PBMCs. The CDR3 nucleotides read TGTGCCTGGAGAGGACAGGTTATTAACTATGGCTACACCTTC. It encodes CAWRGQVINYGYTF.